This T cell receptor (beta chain) was captured in a study of blood T cell repertoires in COVID-19. About the research overall: Acute and convalescent COVID-19 samples came from the United States, Italy and Spain. Sources were T cells, B-cell-depleted T cells, or PBMCs; the material itself was cDNA or gDNA.

This clone appeared a single time. Compared with germline, one end of the junction differs, possibly owing to a read error. In the original workflow: Reference gene primer amplification gave nucleated cell count estimates. Data came from immunoSEQ multiplex PCR; TCRdb stores just in-frame clones and leaves some out. D and trimming were read from the DNA, whereas the V and J calls and clone size are those reported in that table. Here the sample spans approximately 400,000 clones, more than 70% being singletons. The germline gives CDR1 LNHNV, CDR2 YYDKDF (reference sequence). The CDR3 sequence is 12 residues long.

The rearrangement uses TRBV15 and TRBJ2-4; 8 bases line up with TRBD1. The sample comprised peripheral blood. The receptor was derived from a man between 35 and 55 years old with acute or convalescent COVID-19. This chain's CDR3 is CATSRDQGAQDF. The CDR3 DNA reads TGTGCCACCAGCAGAGATCAGGGGGCTCAGGACTTC.